A single TCR beta chain is shown here with its context. No antigen is known for it. Germline-derived CDR1 and CDR2 are MNHEY and SMNVEV (reference sequence). The V and J ends lost 1 base and 0 bases respectively, with 16 bases between them. This CDR3 contains 17 residues. The data were obtained in a study of shared clonotypes between healthy human individuals. Study observations and caveats: Tissues were not sampled, only blood, and their repertoires likely differ. Compared with clonotypes that all four donors shared, non-shared clonotypes had lower generation probabilities.

CD45RO-negative, CCR7-selected cells formed the naive CD8 fraction, which excluded terminally differentiated effector memory CD45RA+ cells. Everyone who donated was a Caucasian adult who lived in Nashville, Tennessee. The data were produced by immunoSEQ multiplex PCR, yet TCRdb's version contains in-frame clones alone and is incomplete. The data contain roughly 570,000 clones, roughly 98% of them seen just once; the ten biggest clones take up 0.3%. Sequenced input: naive CD8+ T cells sorted from blood. The gene calls are TRBV27 and TRBJ2-7; D is perhaps TRBD2 (6 bases). The receptor comes from a man aged 30 to 39 in good health. DNA of the CDR3: TGTGCCAGCAGTTTATACGGCGGGATAGGTGACTCCTACGAGCAGTACTTC. Protein product: CASSLYGGIGDSYEQYF.